The entry that follows covers one T cell receptor (beta chain) sequence. These data come from a study of shared clonotypes between healthy human individuals. V was trimmed by 0 bases and J by 0 bases, leaving 4 bases between them. The CDR3 is 14 residues long. Germline loops: CDR1 MNHNY, CDR2 SVGAGI (reference sequence). Here immunoSEQ multiplex PCR was the method, and the copy in TCRdb shows in-frame clones only, minus some. The sample yields millions of clones, approximately 93% seen once. What was sequenced was naive CD4+ T cells from PBMCs. Specified subset: CD45RA+ positively selected. The genes are TRBV6-6 and TRBJ2-3, with D unresolved. This receptor was taken from a young man in good health. Some clones in this sample may be carry-over from other donors' samples. This CDR3 is CASSYSMSTDTQYF. The CDR3 DNA sequence: TGTGCCAGCAGTTACTCGATGAGCACAGATACGCAGTATTTT.